These 27 T cell receptor beta chains were sequenced from one sample in a study of cytomegalovirus exposure and HLA in healthy donors. Data came from immunoSEQ multiplex PCR; TCRdb stores just in-frame clones and leaves some out. The profile shows around 60,000 clones, about 95% of them singletons. Sequenced input: PBMCs. Every receptor here comes from a woman in her late teens or twenties in good health and CMV-seronegative.

The rearrangement uses TRBV5-1 and TRBJ2-2, with D possibly being TRBD2 (6 bases). Germline CDR1 SGHRS, CDR2 YFSETQ. The germline V and J ends were trimmed by 4 bases and 4 bases, with 20 bases remaining between them. This CDR3 has 17 residues. This CDR3 reads CASSHGPRRGGTGELFF. The DNA for the CDR3 is TGCGCCAGCAGCCACGGGCCCCGGCGGGGCGGCACCGGGGAGCTGTTTTTT.

The V and J genes are TRBV4-3 and TRBJ2-5; a weak D match, TRBD2 (6 bases). CDR3 length: 16 residues. Germline V gene sequence: CDR1 LGHNA, CDR2 YSLEER. V gave up 0 bases and J gave up 2 bases, with 13 bases separating them. CDR3 in amino acids: CASSQDGGMGQETQYF. Here the CDR3 DNA reads TGCGCCAGCAGCCAAGATGGGGGGATGGGGCAAGAGACCCAGTACTTC.

The chain joins TRBV6-4 to TRBJ2-1; TRBD2 matches 10 bases. The CDR3 spans 15 residues. After removal of 4 bases from V and 0 bases from J, the junction contained 0 bases not matched to a gene. CDR1 and CDR2 (germline): MRHNA, SNTAGT. CDR3 in DNA: TGTGCCAGCAGTGTAGCGGGGGGCTCCTACAATGAGCAGTTCTTC. Translating gives CASSVAGGSYNEQFF.

V and J are TRBV14 and TRBJ1-2, with 11 positions matching TRBD1. The length of the CDR3 is 14 residues. V gave up 4 bases and J gave up 6 bases; unmatched junction bases: 4. CDR1 and CDR2 from the germline V gene are SGHDN and FVKESK. CDR3 loop: CASSRLGQGDGYTF. The DNA of the CDR3 is TGTGCCAGCAGCCGGTTGGGACAGGGGGATGGCTACACCTTC.

V usage is TRBV28 and J usage is TRBJ2-7; 9 bases agree with TRBD2. The CDR3 is made up of 15 amino acids. The ends lost 5 bases at V and 0 bases at J; junction bases unmatched: 5. Germline CDR1 and CDR2: MDHEN and SYDVKM. The CDR3, as DNA: TGTGCCAGCAGTCTCGCTAGCGGGAACTCCTACGAGCAGTACTTC. This gives the protein CASSLASGNSYEQYF.

The rearrangement links TRBV18 to TRBJ2-7; 7 bases align to TRBD2. CDR1 KGHSH and CDR2 LQKENI come from the germline V gene. This CDR3 comprises 16 residues. The V gene end was trimmed by 2 bases and the J gene end by 1 base; junction bases not matched to a gene: 8. DNA for the CDR3: TGTGCCAGCTCACCAGGGCCACTAGCGACTTCCTACGAGCAGTACTTC. Amino acid sequence: CASSPGPLATSYEQYF.

The rearrangement joins TRBV7-6 to TRBJ1-2, with TRBD1 matching 11 bases. V was clipped by 5 bases and J by 8 bases; unmatched bases: 4. Germline lookup yields CDR1 SGHVS and CDR2 FNYEAQ. CDR3 length equals 13 residues. This chain's CDR3 is CASSEGQGDGYTF. DNA for the CDR3: TGTGCCAGCAGCGAGGGACAGGGGGACGGCTACACCTTC.

In its sample, this clone was seen once. The chain carries TRBV6-5 and TRBJ1-5; 7 bases align to TRBD1. The CDR3 length is 15 residues. Germline lookup yields CDR1 MNHEY and CDR2 SVGAGI. V gave up 4 bases and J gave up 7 bases; unmatched junction bases: 10. CDR3 sequence: CASSSNQGVGQPQHF. The DNA of the CDR3 is TGTGCCAGCAGTTCCAACCAGGGGGTAGGGCAGCCCCAGCATTTT.

A word on this clone: At one end, the junction sequence differs from germline, possibly due to a read error. The chain links TRBV7-7 to TRBJ1-2, with D tentatively TRBD1 (6 bases). Germline V gives CDR1 SSHAT, CDR2 FNYEAQ (reference sequence). The CDR3 has 14 residues. The CDR3: CASSLAQGPIGYTF. The CDR3, as DNA: TGTGCTAGCAGCTTAGCGCAGGGGCCGATCGGCTACACCTTC. The variable domain in full, with the rest retrieved from reference TRBV7-7 and TRBJ1-2, is GAGVSQSPRYKVTKRGQDVTLRCDPISSHATLYWYQQALGQGPEFLTYFNYEAQPDKSGLPSDRFSAERPEGSISTLTIQRTEQRDSAMYRCASSLAQGPIGYTFGSGTRLTVV.

The chain has TRBV4-3 and TRBJ2-3, with TRBD2 matching 11 bases. Germline V gene lookup returns CDR1 LGHNA and CDR2 YSLEER. This CDR3 contains 19 residues. The V gene end was trimmed by 4 bases and the J gene end by 4 bases; junction bases not matched to a gene: 16. The CDR3, as DNA: TGCGCCAGCAGCCGGGGTAGCGGGGGGGCTAAGTCTTTCGCAGATACGCAGTATTTT. Translation gives CASSRGSGGAKSFADTQYF.

J is TRBJ2-5 and V is TRBV27; 8 nucleotides align to TRBD2. The CDR3 sequence is 13 residues long. Germline-derived CDR1 and CDR2 are MNHEY and SMNVEV (reference sequence). Trimming cost V 4 bases and J 9 bases; bases outside gene matches: 7. The CDR3 is CASSSRTGGAQYF. CDR3 coding DNA: TGTGCCAGCAGTTCCCGGACCGGGGGGGCCCAGTACTTC.

The V and J genes are TRBV15 and TRBJ2-7; TRBD2 agrees at 7 bases. V shed 5 bases, J shed 7 bases, and the junction held 5 bases outside the gene matches. Per the germline V gene, CDR1 is LNHNV and CDR2 is YYDKDF (reference sequence). The CDR3 is 12 amino acids. For the CDR3, the DNA is TGTGCCACCAGCCTCCCCGGGGGGGAGCAGTACTTC. Translating gives CATSLPGGEQYF.

The rearrangement joins TRBV7-8 to TRBJ1-1; 9 bases are a match to TRBD1. Germline CDR1 SGHVS, CDR2 FQNEAQ. The CDR3 runs 17 residues. V shed 1 base and J 0 bases; nucleotides not matched to a gene: 6. CDR3 DNA sequence: TGTGCCAGCAGCTTAGGACAGGGGGTCCTTCTGAACACTGAAGCTTTCTTT. Its translation: CASSLGQGVLLNTEAFF.

The chain has TRBV9 and TRBJ2-5; D ambiguous. The V gene lost 0 bases and the J gene lost 0 bases, with 6 bases spanning the gap. The CDR3 sequence is 14 residues long. CDR1 is SGDLS, CDR2 YYNGEE, per germline. CDR3 loop: CASSVGGYQETQYF. CDR3 coding DNA: TGTGCCAGCAGCGTAGGTGGCTACCAAGAGACCCAGTACTTC.

The CDR3 nucleotides read TGCGCCAGCAGCTTGTTTGGGACTAGGGACGCCGGGGAGCTGTTTTTT. Its translation is CASSLFGTRDAGELFF. The chain recombines TRBV5-1 with TRBJ2-2; 8 positions agree with TRBD2. The germline V gene encodes CDR1 SGHRS and CDR2 YFSETQ. Germline trimming cut 1 base from V and 6 bases from J; bases unmatched to any gene: 8. The CDR3 runs 16 residues.

The chain links TRBV2 to TRBJ1-5; TRBD1 is a possible D gene (6 bases). Trimming removed 6 bases from V and 2 bases from J, with 17 bases in between. Germline lookup yields CDR1 SNHLY and CDR2 FYNNEI. CDR3 size: 16 residues. In DNA, the CDR3 is TGTGCCAGCAGCCCTGGGGGGGGCGCGGGCAATCAGCCCCAGCATTTT. The encoded protein is CASSPGGGAGNQPQHF.

The CDR3: CASSHLTGAYEQYF. CDR3 DNA sequence: TGCGCCAGCAGCCACCTGACAGGGGCCTACGAGCAGTACTTC. The rearrangement joins TRBV4-3 to TRBJ2-7; TRBD1 matches at 8 bases. In germline, CDR1 is LGHNA, CDR2 YSLEER. With V trimmed by 3 bases and J by 2 bases, 3 bases remained unmatched. The CDR3 runs 14 residues.

The chain combines TRBV28 with TRBJ2-1; D not resolved. CDR3 size: 13 residues. CDR1 MDHEN and CDR2 SYDVKM come from the germline V gene. V was cut by 10 bases and J by 0 bases, with 10 bases left in between. The CDR3 here is CATTGPSYNEQFF. In nucleotides, the CDR3 is TGTGCCACGACTGGCCCCTCCTACAATGAGCAGTTCTTC.

The chain employs TRBV6-5 and TRBJ1-1; D is uncertain. Trimming took off 5 bases at V and 2 bases at J, with 9 bases between the two ends. In germline, CDR1 is MNHEY, CDR2 SVGAGI. CDR3 length: 13 residues. CDR3 DNA sequence: TGTGCCAGCAGTACCCAGCGCAACACTGAAGCTTTCTTT. Translated: CASSTQRNTEAFF.

This rearrangement joins TRBV10-3 to TRBJ2-1; TRBD1 aligns across 7 bases. CDR1 is ENHRY, CDR2 SYGVKD, per germline. The V gene end was trimmed by 10 bases and the J gene end by 5 bases; junction bases not matched to a gene: 5. CDR3 length: 12 amino acids. The CDR3: CARPGQHNEQFF. DNA for the CDR3: TGTGCCAGGCCGGGACAGCACAATGAGCAGTTCTTC.

V and J are TRBV6-6 and TRBJ2-1, with D possibly being TRBD1 (6 bases). The CDR3 totals 14 residues. Trimming removed 6 bases from V and 6 bases from J, with 15 bases in between. Germline V lookup: CDR1 MNHNY, CDR2 SVGAGI (reference sequence). The CDR3 DNA sequence: TGTGCCAGCAGCCGGGACACCCCCGCCAATGAGCAGTTCTTC. Translation: CASSRDTPANEQFF.

The chain is built from TRBV7-3 and TRBJ2-3; perhaps TRBD1 as D (6 bases). V gave up 5 bases and J gave up 0 bases, with 9 bases separating them. The length of the CDR3 is 14 residues. Germline V gives CDR1 SGHTA, CDR2 FQGTGA. The CDR3 here is CASSTGQSTDTQYF. For the CDR3, the DNA is TGTGCCAGCAGCACAGGACAGAGCACAGATACGCAGTATTTT. Complete variable domain (other parts from reference TRBV7-3 and TRBJ2-3): GAGVSQTPSNKVTEKGKYVELRCDPISGHTALYWYRQSLGQGPEFLIYFQGTGAADDSGLPNDRFFAVRPEGSVSTLKIQRTERGDSAVYLCASSTGQSTDTQYFGPGTRLTVL.

The chain employs TRBV7-3 and TRBJ2-3; tentatively, D is TRBD1 (6 bases). Trimming shortened V by 5 bases and J by 0 bases, and 9 bases separated the two germline ends. CDR1 is SGHTA, CDR2 FQGTGA, per germline. The CDR3 is made up of 14 amino acids. The CDR3 is CASSQGYSTDTQYF. CDR3 sequence (DNA): TGTGCCAGCAGCCAGGGGTATAGCACAGATACGCAGTATTTT.

The chain recombines TRBV5-1 with TRBJ2-7; maybe TRBD2 (6 bases). The CDR3 runs to 13 residues. Per the germline V gene, CDR1 is SGHRS and CDR2 is YFSETQ. V was clipped by 4 bases and J by 7 bases, with 15 bases between them. The CDR3 DNA reads TGCGCCAGCAGCCGTTCGGGGACTTGGGAGCAGTACTTC. Translating gives CASSRSGTWEQYF.

The V and J genes are TRBV5-1 and TRBJ1-1; TRBD1 is a possible D gene (5 bases). Germline CDR1 and CDR2: SGHRS and YFSETQ. V dropped 7 bases and J dropped 0 bases, with 13 bases sitting between them. This CDR3 is 14 amino acids long. The CDR3 here is CASLPGGLNTEAFF. CDR3 DNA sequence: TGCGCCAGCCTCCCCGGGGGACTGAACACTGAAGCTTTCTTT.

The gene calls are TRBV7-2 and TRBJ1-5; perhaps TRBD1 as D (5 bases). Germline CDR1 and CDR2: SGHTA and FQGNSA. Trimming shortened V by 3 bases and J by 5 bases, and 8 bases separated the two germline ends. CDR3 size: 13 residues. The chain's CDR3 is CASSLGGDQPQHF. The CDR3 coding sequence is TGTGCCAGCAGCTTGGGGGGGGATCAGCCCCAGCATTTT.

The chain couples TRBV30 to TRBJ1-6; the D is unclear. The germline V gene has CDR1 GTSNPN and CDR2 SVGIG (reference sequence). This CDR3 has 15 residues. V lost 4 bases to trimming and J lost 7 bases, with 17 bases between them. DNA for the CDR3: TGTGCCTGGAACGGTTCGAAACTTCGGAATTCACCCCTCCACTTT. It specifies CAWNGSKLRNSPLHF.